Below are 8 T cell receptor beta chains sequenced from a single sample in a study of blood T cell repertoires in COVID-19. The data were produced by immunoSEQ multiplex PCR, yet TCRdb's version contains in-frame clones alone and is incomplete. This sample carries 250,000 or so clones, about 80% of them seen once, and the ten largest clones take roughly 3.2%. Source material: PBMCs or T cells enriched from blood (not recorded which). These receptors were taken from a man aged 50 to 59 who had recovered from COVID-19.

The chain carries TRBV5-6 and TRBJ2-2, with 8 bases identical to TRBD1. The CDR3 is 16 residues long. V was clipped by 7 bases and J by 4 bases; unmatched bases: 12. The germline gives CDR1 SGHDT, CDR2 YYEEEE. CDR3 in amino acids: CASQGWRDRPTGELFF. Written as DNA, the CDR3 is TGTGCCAGCCAAGGTTGGAGGGACAGGCCCACCGGGGAGCTGTTTTTT.

This clone was detected once. The V gene is TRBV3-1 (or the pseudogene TRBV3-2), the J gene TRBJ1-2; TRBD1 might be the D (5 bases). The germline CDR1 and CDR2 sequences are LGHDT and YNNKEL (reference sequence). There are 14 residues in the CDR3. V lost 3 bases and J 3 bases, leaving 11 bases between the germline ends. The DNA for the CDR3 is TGTGCCAGCAGCCATCAGGGTAGTGACTATGGCTACACCTTC. As protein: CASSHQGSDYGYTF.

The chain links TRBV5-1 to TRBJ1-1; 7 bases agree with TRBD1. The CDR3 loop spans 13 amino acids. The J segment lost 6 bases and the V segment lost 3 bases, leaving 5 bases of the junction unmatched. CDR1 is SGHRS, CDR2 YFSETQ, per germline. The CDR3 here is CASSWPGQPEAFF. Written as DNA, the CDR3 is TGCGCCAGCAGCTGGCCGGGACAGCCTGAAGCTTTCTTT. Based on the CDR3 plus reference TRBV5-1 and TRBJ1-1, the full variable domain is KAGVTQTPRYLIKTRGQQVTLSCSPISGHRSVSWYQQTPGQGLQFLFEYFSETQRNKGNFPGRFSGRQFSNSRSEMNVSTLELGDSALYLCASSWPGQPEAFFGQGTRLTVV.

This chain links TRBV19 with TRBJ1-6, with D unresolved. CDR1 is LNHDA, CDR2 SQIVND, per germline (reference sequence). The V end lost 3 bases, the J end lost 10 bases, and 13 bases lay between the germline ends. CDR3 size: 14 residues. This CDR3 reads CASSILFGDSPLHF. CDR3 DNA sequence: TGTGCCAGTAGTATTTTGTTCGGAGACTCACCCCTCCACTTT.

CDR3 sequence reads: CASSIYGSQNTGELFF. CDR3 in DNA: TGTGCCAGTAGTATTTACGGGAGCCAGAACACCGGGGAGCTGTTTTTT. The rearrangement links TRBV19 to TRBJ2-2, with a weak D call TRBD2 (6 bases). Germline-derived CDR1 and CDR2 are LNHDA and SQIVND (reference sequence). The length of the CDR3 is 16 residues. Deletions cut 3 bases from V and 1 base from J, with 12 bases between.

The genes are TRBV11-2 and TRBJ2-1; D is possibly TRBD2 (6 bases). The germline V and J ends were trimmed by 5 bases and 9 bases, with 20 bases remaining between them. Germline lookup yields CDR1 SGHAT and CDR2 FQNNGV. This CDR3 has 15 amino acids. The CDR3 bases are TGTGCCAGCAGCCACCCGGAGGGTAGTTTGGGTGAGCAGTTCTTC. This codes for CASSHPEGSLGEQFF.

V gene TRBV19 combines with J gene TRBJ2-7; D is unclear. Germline V gene sequence: CDR1 LNHDA, CDR2 SQIVND (reference sequence). This CDR3 spans 14 amino acids. V lost 10 bases and J 0 bases, leaving 16 bases between the germline ends. The CDR3: CATHDTANSYEQYF. The CDR3 DNA is TGTGCCACCCATGACACAGCCAACTCCTACGAGCAGTACTTC.

The chain couples TRBV4-3 to TRBJ1-4; no definite D call. The CDR3 contains 13 residues. Trimming took 3 bases from V and 7 from J, leaving 9 bases between them. From germline, CDR1 is LGHNA and CDR2 YSLEER. CDR3: CASSQNGGEKLFF. Here the CDR3 DNA reads TGCGCCAGCAGCCAGAACGGCGGTGAAAAACTGTTTTTT.